This T cell receptor beta chain was captured in a study of identical twins. There were only healthy Caucasians among the donors. TCRdb analysed the 5' RACE reads with MiXCR anew, one entry per CDR3 protein. The sample includes about 720,000 distinct CDR3 sequences, under 9% of them seen just once. The CDR3 has 15 residues. Unmatched junction bases numbered 5, after V lost 3 bases and J lost 0 bases. Per the germline V gene, CDR1 is DFQATT and CDR2 is SNEGSKA (reference sequence). The same data also contributed to another study, on yellow fever vaccine responses in identical twins.

Sequenced input: PBMCs. The source is a woman younger than 35 in good health. V usage is TRBV20-1 and J usage is TRBJ2-3; 8 bases fit TRBD2. The CDR3, as DNA: TGCAGTGCTAGTAGTCGGGGGGGAAGCACAGATACGCAGTATTTT. The encoded protein is CSASSRGGSTDTQYF.